The 23 T cell receptor beta chains presented below share a single source sample, sequenced in a study of cytotoxic CD8 clonotypes in ibrutinib-treated CLL. TCRdb's copy holds only in-frame clones and misses some; the assay was immunoSEQ multiplex PCR. The sample consists of tens of thousands of clones, around three fifths of them appearing once. The sequencing here drew on PBMCs, taken before ibrutinib treatment. The receptor set was obtained from a human donor with chronic lymphocytic leukemia.

The V call is TRBV5-1, the J call TRBJ2-7; a possible D gene is TRBD1 (6 bases). Germline lookup yields CDR1 SGHRS and CDR2 YFSETQ. This CDR3 has 14 amino acids. V was clipped by 0 bases and J by 3 bases, with 10 bases between them. CDR3 bases: TGCGCCAGCAGCTTGGCTATGGACAGCTACGAGCAGTACTTC. Protein sequence: CASSLAMDSYEQYF.

This clone has only a few counts. The gene calls are TRBV15 and TRBJ2-1; 9 bases agree with TRBD2. The germline V gene encodes CDR1 LNHNV and CDR2 YYDKDF (reference sequence). The CDR3 length is 15 residues. Losses at the gene ends were 6 bases for V and 8 bases for J; bases not matched to a gene: 11. The CDR3 reads CATRLGTSSFDEQFF. The CDR3 bases are TGTGCCACCAGACTTGGGACTAGCAGTTTCGATGAGCAGTTCTTC.

The chain uses TRBV2 and TRBJ2-7; 7 positions agree with TRBD1. CDR3 size: 15 residues. Per germline, CDR1 SNHLY and CDR2 FYNNEI. Germline trimming cut 3 bases from V and 3 bases from J; bases unmatched to any gene: 8. In DNA form, the CDR3 reads TGTGCCAGCAGTGACCCTCCTGACAGGGACTACGAGCAGTACTTC. This encodes CASSDPPDRDYEQYF.

The chain carries TRBV7-3 and TRBJ2-2, with TRBD2 identical over 11 bases. V gave up 1 base and J gave up 2 bases; unmatched junction bases: 9. This CDR3 spans 19 amino acids. Per germline, CDR1 SGHTA and CDR2 FQGTGA. The CDR3 nucleotides read TGTGCCAGCAGCTTAAGTGTACGGGGACTAGCGGATAACACCGGGGAGCTGTTTTTT. Its protein is CASSLSVRGLADNTGELFF.

CDR3 nucleotide sequence: TGCAGCGTTGTTAGGCAGGGGGCGCTGGAGCAGTACTTC. It yields the protein CSVVRQGALEQYF. This chain connects TRBV29-1 to TRBJ2-7, with TRBD1 matching 8 bases. This CDR3 region has 13 residues. J gave up 7 bases and V 4 bases, and 9 bases lay outside the gene matches. The germline gives CDR1 SQVTM, CDR2 ANQGSEA.

In this sample, this clone turned up once. The V gene is TRBV9, the J gene TRBJ2-2, with D possibly being TRBD1 (5 bases). The CDR3 totals 14 residues. Germline V gene lookup returns CDR1 SGDLS and CDR2 YYNGEE. V lost 4 bases and J 6 bases, leaving 13 bases between the germline ends. CDR3 DNA: TGTGCCAGCAGCCCCCGGACATTCTCCGGGGAGCTGTTTTTT. It codes for CASSPRTFSGELFF.

V and J are TRBV19 and TRBJ1-1, with D possibly being TRBD1 (5 bases). The germline CDR1 and CDR2 sequences are LNHDA and SQIVND (reference sequence). The CDR3 covers 14 residues. V was shortened by 6 bases and J by 1 base, with 12 bases between the two germline ends. CDR3 amino acids: CASSQQGWNTEAFF. In nucleotides, the CDR3 is TGTGCCAGTAGCCAGCAGGGTTGGAACACTGAAGCTTTCTTT.

CDR3 bases: TGTGCCAGCAGCCGAGCGGACAGGGGGGAATATGGCTACACCTTC. This translates into CASSRADRGEYGYTF. V usage is TRBV5-4 and J usage is TRBJ1-2; 10 positions match TRBD1. With V trimmed by 4 bases and J by 5 bases, 8 bases remained unmatched. This CDR3 is built from 15 residues. The germline CDR1 and CDR2 sequences are SGHNT and YYREEE (reference sequence).

The chain has TRBV7-9 and TRBJ2-3; TRBD2 aligns across 16 bases. CDR1 and CDR2 (germline): SEHNR, FQNEAQ (reference sequence). This CDR3 has 19 residues. V shed 2 bases and J 5 bases; nucleotides not matched to a gene: 10. CDR3 residues: CASSLIGTSGRAKIDTQYF. The CDR3, as DNA: TGTGCCAGCAGCTTAATCGGGACTAGCGGGAGGGCCAAGATAGATACGCAGTATTTT.

In DNA form, the CDR3 reads TGTGCCAGCAGTTTATTCTCTGGGGCCAACGTCCTGACTTTC. Translation gives CASSLFSGANVLTF. The chain uses TRBV27 and TRBJ2-6, with D unclear. The V and J ends lost 1 base and 0 bases respectively, with 1 base between them. CDR1 is MNHEY and CDR2 is SMNVEV in the germline V gene (reference sequence). The CDR3 is 14 residues long.

V usage is TRBV7-9 and J usage is TRBJ2-5, with unresolved D. The germline V and J ends were trimmed by 5 bases and 4 bases, with 14 bases remaining between them. The CDR3 has 14 residues. Germline-derived CDR1 and CDR2 are SEHNR and FQNEAQ (reference sequence). CDR3 in DNA: TGTGCCAGCAGCCCCGGCGCCCTATTAGAGACCCAGTACTTC. Translation gives CASSPGALLETQYF.

This rearrangement joins TRBV7-5 to TRBJ2-7. TRBV7-5 is a listed pseudogene. CDR3 length: 14 amino acids. CDR3 amino acids: CARSSTGTPYEQYF. For the CDR3, the DNA is TGTGCCAGAAGCTCAACCGGGACCCCCTACGAGCAGTACTTC.

The chain employs TRBV6-1 and TRBJ1-5; the D gene is possibly TRBD1 (5 bases). CDR1 and CDR2 (germline): MNHNS, SASEGT. This CDR3 comprises 13 residues. V gave up 6 bases and J gave up 5 bases, with 11 bases separating them. The CDR3 sequence: CASRGGKDQPQHF. DNA of the CDR3: TGTGCCAGCAGGGGGGGGAAAGATCAGCCCCAGCATTTT.

This clone was seen a few times. This sequence joins TRBV11-2 and TRBJ1-1; no firm D call. Between the trimmed V and J ends, which lost 6 bases and 1 base, there was a span of 9 bases. CDR3 length equals 13 residues. CDR1 is SGHAT, CDR2 FQNNGV, per germline. CDR3 in DNA: TGTGCCAGCAGACGGGGTGGGAACACTGAAGCTTTCTTT. Translating it yields CASRRGGNTEAFF.

This rearrangement joins TRBV5-4 to TRBJ2-5; no firm D call. The V gene's germline CDR1 is SGHNT and CDR2 YYREEE (reference sequence). This CDR3 comprises 12 residues. The V end was cut by 2 bases, the J end by 14 bases, with 16 bases between. CDR3: CASSFLGLEPYF. DNA for the CDR3: TGTGCCAGCAGCTTCCTGGGGTTAGAGCCCTACTTC.

The chain joins TRBV9 to TRBJ1-3; no reliable D call. Per the germline V gene, CDR1 is SGDLS and CDR2 is YYNGEE. This CDR3 region has 17 residues. Trimming took off 0 bases at V and 4 bases at J, with 17 bases between the two ends. The CDR3 region has the DNA TGTGCCAGCAGCGTAGGGATCGGACGCTTTGAAGGAAACACCATATATTTT. Translation gives CASSVGIGRFEGNTIYF.

This sequence joins TRBV7-2 and TRBJ2-1, with TRBD2 identical over 11 bases. V shed 5 bases, J shed 3 bases, and the junction held 6 bases outside the gene matches. The germline V gene has CDR1 SGHTA and CDR2 FQGNSA. CDR3 length: 16 amino acids. CDR3 nucleotide sequence: TGTGCCAGCAGCAGTAGCGGGGGGGCGTTCTACAATGAGCAGTTCTTC. Translation gives CASSSSGGAFYNEQFF.

The chain links TRBV2 to TRBJ1-3; tentative D call: TRBD1 (6 bases). This CDR3 comprises 15 residues. Trimming took off 5 bases at V and 0 bases at J, with 11 bases between the two ends. Looked up from germline, CDR1 is SNHLY and CDR2 is FYNNEI. The CDR3 coding sequence is TGTGCCAGCAGTCTACAGGGCAGCTCTGGAAACACCATATATTTT. Translation gives CASSLQGSSGNTIYF.

CDR3 protein: CAISEGLANYGYTF. Here the CDR3 DNA reads TGTGCCATCAGTGAGGGGCTAGCTAACTATGGCTACACCTTC. The chain uses TRBV10-3 and TRBJ1-2; D call uncertain. This CDR3 is 14 amino acids long. Looked up from germline, CDR1 is ENHRY and CDR2 is SYGVKD. With 2 bases removed from V and 0 bases from J, the gap between germline ends came to 7 bases.

This clone was seen just once. The V gene is TRBV27, the J gene TRBJ1-5; 10 nucleotides agree with TRBD1. The CDR3 runs to 16 residues. With V trimmed by 8 bases and J by 2 bases, 9 bases remained unmatched. The germline CDR1 and CDR2 sequences are MNHEY and SMNVEV (reference sequence). CDR3 protein: CASSGTGVFGNQPQHF. CDR3 nucleotide sequence: TGTGCCAGCTCCGGGACAGGGGTTTTTGGCAATCAGCCCCAGCATTTT.

This clone was picked up a small number of times. V usage is TRBV2 and J usage is TRBJ1-5; possible D gene TRBD1, 5 bases. The CDR3 runs 14 residues. Trimming took 6 bases from V and 0 from J, leaving 9 bases between them. CDR1 SNHLY and CDR2 FYNNEI come from the germline V gene. For the CDR3, the DNA is TGTGCCAGCAGCCCGGACACTAGCAATCAGCCCCAGCATTTT. Amino acids: CASSPDTSNQPQHF.

This chain uses TRBV5-4 with TRBJ2-3; weak D call: TRBD1 (5 bases). CDR1 and CDR2 from the germline V gene are SGHNT and YYREEE (reference sequence). V lost 5 bases and J 2 bases, leaving 9 bases between the germline ends. This CDR3 is built from 13 residues. The CDR3 reads CASSQGFTDTQYF. For the CDR3, the DNA is TGTGCCAGCAGTCAGGGATTCACAGATACGCAGTATTTT.

In the case of this clone: The junction departs from germline at one end; a sequencing error may be responsible. The V gene is TRBV6-7, the J gene TRBJ1-2, with D possibly TRBD1 on 5 matching bases. TRBV6-7 carries the ORF label, with uncertain function. The CDR3 is made up of 15 amino acids. CDR3 DNA sequence: TGTGCCAGCAGTTACTCGAAGGCAGAGGGGCTATGGCTACACTTC. It translates to CASSYSKAEGLWLHF.